This T cell receptor (beta chain) was sequenced during a study of Ad26.COV2.S vaccination and SARS-CoV-2 variants. Study-level background: The donor participated in the COV1001 trial, in its Ad26.COV2.S arm. Once or twice, 56 days apart, Ad26.COV2.S was delivered intramuscularly. Points from the study as a whole: The TCR breadth and depth analyses may have produced an underestimate of total T cell responses.

TCRdb keeps only in-frame clones here, not all; method: immunoSEQ multiplex PCR. The sample has roughly 350,000 clones, about 88% seen once. The V gene end was trimmed by 1 base and the J gene end by 3 bases; junction bases not matched to a gene: 4. CDR3 length equals 16 residues. Germline V gives CDR1 SGHTA, CDR2 FQGNSA. Regarding treatment: approximately 18 received Ad26.COV2.S at low or high dose, single or two shots; about 5 received placebo; per-sample allocation not given. Day 63 after the first vaccine or placebo injection was the time point for sampling. An adult aged 18-55 years in Boston served as the donor. Comment on this clone: Its specificity is unknown.

Sequences were derived from peripheral blood, sampled in a trial of Ad26.COV2.S vaccine versus placebo. The rearrangement joins TRBV7-2 to TRBJ2-1, with TRBD2 identical over 9 bases. This receptor was obtained from a person aged 18-60 years who received the Ad26.COV2.S COVID-19 vaccine or a placebo. CDR3 sequence reads: CASSLVSSGSYNEQFF. For the CDR3, the DNA is TGTGCCAGCAGCTTAGTGAGTAGCGGGAGCTACAATGAGCAGTTCTTC.